The 31 T cell receptor beta chains below come from one sample, sequenced in a study of OX40 agonist ivuxolimab in advanced cancers. Repertoires were generated with immunoSEQ multiplex PCR, while TCRdb's copy carries only in-frame clones and drops some. The sample yields about 110,000 clones, about nine tenths seen once. The specimen comprised CD4+ or CD8+ T cells sorted from blood, sampled in a trial of the OX40 agonist ivuxolimab. These receptors all stem from an adult with an advanced solid tumor such as melanoma, head and neck, liver or kidney cancer.

The V call is TRBV6-4, the J call TRBJ2-1, with 8 positions matching TRBD1. J was trimmed by 0 bases and V by 6 bases; bases with no gene match: 4. The germline V gene encodes CDR1 MRHNA and CDR2 SNTAGT. The CDR3 has 15 residues. In nucleotides, the CDR3 is TGTGCCAGCAGGGCCGGGACAGGCTCCTACAATGAGCAGTTCTTC. Protein product: CASRAGTGSYNEQFF.

This chain uses TRBV7-9 with TRBJ1-1; 8 bases map to TRBD1. The trim removed 5 bases at V and 3 bases at J, leaving 11 bases unmatched. The CDR3 has 16 residues. Germline V lookup: CDR1 SEHNR, CDR2 FQNEAQ (reference sequence). The DNA for the CDR3 is TGTGCCAGCAGCCGACAGACAGGGGCAAAACACACTGAAGCTTTCTTT. Translating gives CASSRQTGAKHTEAFF.

The chain employs TRBV5-1 and TRBJ1-2; D is unresolved. The CDR3 is 13 amino acids. The V end lost 4 bases, the J end lost 3 bases, and 10 bases lay between the germline ends. CDR1 SGHRS and CDR2 YFSETQ come from the germline V gene. CDR3 in amino acids: CASSHVDDYGYTF. Here the CDR3 DNA reads TGCGCCAGCAGCCACGTGGATGACTATGGCTACACCTTC.

This chain joins TRBV29-1 and TRBJ1-3; D perhaps matches TRBD1 (5 bases). The CDR3 loop spans 13 amino acids. CDR1 is SQVTM and CDR2 is ANQGSEA in the germline V gene. Trimming took off 4 bases at V and 3 bases at J, with 10 bases between the two ends. The CDR3: CSVVPGFGNTIYF. The CDR3 DNA follows: TGCAGCGTTGTGCCAGGGTTTGGAAACACCATATATTTT.

This chain connects TRBV23-1 to TRBJ2-7; D is possibly TRBD2 (5 bases). TRBV23-1 is an open reading frame, and its role is uncertain. V dropped 2 bases and J dropped 4 bases, with 6 bases sitting between them. The CDR3 totals 12 residues. The CDR3 nucleotides read TGCGCCAGCAGTCAAGGAGGTTACGAGCAGTACTTC. It encodes CASSQGGYEQYF.

J is TRBJ1-1 and V is TRBV6-5; tentative D call: TRBD1 (5 bases). Per germline, CDR1 MNHEY and CDR2 SVGAGI. Trimming stripped 5 bases from V and 0 bases from J, with 10 bases between. This CDR3 has 14 amino acids. CDR3 sequence (DNA): TGTGCCAGCAGTCAGGGACTGATGAACACTGAAGCTTTCTTT. It encodes CASSQGLMNTEAFF.

V is TRBV6-5 and J is TRBJ2-7; 11 bases are a match to TRBD1. Germline CDR1 is MNHEY and CDR2 is SVGAGI. This CDR3 contains 14 residues. Trimming removed 5 bases from V and 5 bases from J; junction bases left unmatched: 5. CDR3 in amino acids: CASSNRDRGNEQYF. The CDR3, as DNA: TGTGCCAGCAGTAACCGGGACAGGGGGAACGAGCAGTACTTC.

This clone has just one count. This CDR3 reads CASSLIPTGAGNEQFF. The DNA of the CDR3 is TGTGCCAGCAGCTTAATTCCGACAGGGGCCGGCAATGAGCAGTTCTTC. This sequence joins TRBV11-1 and TRBJ2-1; 8 bases fit TRBD1. Germline trimming cut 2 bases from V and 6 bases from J; bases unmatched to any gene: 9. This CDR3 has 16 amino acids. Per germline, CDR1 SGHAT and CDR2 FQDESV (reference sequence).

The gene calls are TRBV7-9 and TRBJ2-3, with 7 bases that match TRBD1. CDR1 and CDR2 (germline): SEHNR, FQNEAQ (reference sequence). Trimming took 5 bases from V and 6 from J; bases not matched to a gene: 8. The CDR3 has 14 amino acids. The CDR3 reads CASSPRQGWDTQYF. DNA for the CDR3: TGTGCCAGCAGCCCCCGACAGGGCTGGGATACGCAGTATTTT.

CDR3 in amino acids: CASSKGGNTGANVLTF. CDR3 DNA: TGTGCCAGCAGTAAGGGGGGAAATACTGGGGCCAACGTCCTGACTTTC. J is TRBJ2-6 and V is TRBV5-4, with D perhaps matching TRBD1 or TRBD2 (6 bases each). This CDR3 comprises 16 residues. Germline-derived CDR1 and CDR2 are SGHNT and YYREEE (reference sequence). Trimming took 5 bases from V and 2 from J, leaving 14 bases between them.

This chain uses TRBV7-2 with TRBJ1-1; TRBD1 agrees at 9 bases. CDR3 length equals 15 residues. The V gene end was trimmed by 1 base and the J gene end by 4 bases; junction bases not matched to a gene: 4. Germline values: CDR1 SGHTA, CDR2 FQGNSA. The CDR3 DNA sequence: TGTGCCAGCAGCTTAGTACAGGGGGCGCCCACTGAAGCTTTCTTT. Protein sequence: CASSLVQGAPTEAFF.

The count of this clone is one. V usage is TRBV15 and J usage is TRBJ2-1; no clear D gene. The V end was cut by 5 bases, the J end by 8 bases, with 13 bases between. The CDR3 has 13 residues. Germline values: CDR1 LNHNV, CDR2 YYDKDF (reference sequence). CDR3 sequence: CATSAARGYEQFF. The CDR3 nucleotides are TGTGCCACCAGCGCGGCTAGAGGCTATGAGCAGTTCTTC. The full variable domain, with the rest looked up from reference TRBV15 and TRBJ2-1, is DAMVIQNPRYQVTQFGKPVTLSCSQTLNHNVMYWYQQKSSQAPKLLFHYYDKDFNNEADTPDNFQSRRPNTSFCFLDIRSPGLGDTAMYLCATSAARGYEQFFGPGTRLTVL.

The V and J genes are TRBV11-2 and TRBJ1-3; 7 positions match TRBD1. Germline CDR1 and CDR2: SGHAT and FQNNGV. V dropped 1 base and J dropped 0; count of bases not matched to a gene: 6. The length of the CDR3 is 17 residues. Here the CDR3 reads CASSLGGTALSGNTIYF. Here the CDR3 DNA reads TGTGCCAGCAGCTTAGGGGGGACAGCACTCTCTGGAAACACCATATATTTT.

V is TRBV7-2 and J is TRBJ1-2; TRBD1 is a possible D gene (6 bases). CDR3 length: 16 residues. V gave up 2 bases and J gave up 2 bases, with 15 bases separating them. Germline loops: CDR1 SGHTA, CDR2 FQGNSA. The CDR3 DNA reads as TGTGCCAGCAGCTTAAGTAGGGCAGGGGAAAACTATGGCTACACCTTC. As protein: CASSLSRAGENYGYTF.

The chain carries TRBV4-2 and TRBJ1-2; 8 nucleotides line up with TRBD1. The CDR3 is 16 residues long. V trimming: 0 bases; J trimming: 8 bases; junction bases outside the gene matches: 11. In germline, CDR1 is LGHNA, CDR2 YNFKEQ. The CDR3 sequence is CASSQDTGGQGGGYTF. DNA for the CDR3: TGTGCCAGCAGCCAAGATACAGGGGGGCAGGGGGGGGGCTACACCTTC.

This clone was counted a single time. V usage is TRBV27 and J usage is TRBJ2-1; TRBD2 aligns across 7 bases. V dropped 2 bases and J dropped 3; count of bases not matched to a gene: 1. Germline CDR1 and CDR2: MNHEY and SMNVEV (reference sequence). The CDR3 has 14 residues. The CDR3 bases are TGTGCCAGCAGTTTAGCGGGGGTCTACAATGAGCAGTTCTTC. This translates into CASSLAGVYNEQFF.

CDR3 sequence (DNA): TGCGCCAGCAGCCAAGATAGGACCGGGGACACTGAAGCTTTCTTT. This gives the protein CASSQDRTGDTEAFF. This chain joins TRBV4-3 and TRBJ1-1; the D is unclear. Deletions cut 0 bases from V and 3 bases from J, with 11 bases between. Germline V gene lookup returns CDR1 LGHNA and CDR2 YSLEER. This CDR3 is 15 amino acids long.

Comments on this clone: The sample has other DNA sequences that encode this CDR3 too. This chain connects TRBV14 to TRBJ2-1; 8 nucleotides agree with TRBD1. From germline, CDR1 is SGHDN and CDR2 FVKESK. Germline trimming cut 4 bases from V and 7 bases from J; bases unmatched to any gene: 3. This CDR3 contains 13 residues. The CDR3 sequence is CASSRTGGNEQFF. CDR3 DNA: TGTGCCAGCAGCCGAACAGGGGGAAATGAGCAGTTCTTC.

This chain uses TRBV15 with TRBJ2-7, with 7 positions matching TRBD1. This CDR3 has 14 amino acids. The germline CDR1 and CDR2 sequences are LNHNV and YYDKDF (reference sequence). Trimming removed 5 bases from V and 2 bases from J; junction bases left unmatched: 6. In DNA, the CDR3 is TGTGCCACCAGCTTCCGGGACAGTACCTACGAGCAGTACTTC. Residues: CATSFRDSTYEQYF.

V is TRBV7-3 and J is TRBJ1-2, with D tentatively TRBD1 (5 bases). CDR1 is SGHTA, CDR2 FQGTGA, per germline. V was shortened by 0 bases and J by 6 bases, with 8 bases between the two germline ends. The CDR3 length is 13 residues. The CDR3 DNA reads as TGTGCCAGCAGCTTAACCGTGGGGGATGGCTACACCTTC. It is translated as CASSLTVGDGYTF.

V and J are TRBV13 and TRBJ2-3; 7 bases fit TRBD1. The CDR3 is made up of 15 amino acids. The V and J ends lost 4 bases and 7 bases, in that order; junction bases with no gene match: 11. Per germline, CDR1 PRHDT and CDR2 FYEKMQ (reference sequence). CDR3 in amino acids: CASSSRDRFFYTQYF. The CDR3 DNA reads as TGTGCCAGCAGCTCCCGGGACAGATTCTTTTATACGCAGTATTTT.

This chain links TRBV5-5 with TRBJ2-7; the D gene is possibly TRBD2 (6 bases). The germline V gene encodes CDR1 SGHKS and CDR2 YYEKEE (reference sequence). The ends were cut back, 1 base at V and 0 bases at J, with 8 bases in the middle. The CDR3 spans 14 residues. The CDR3, as DNA: TGTGCCAGCAGCTTGATGACTAGCTCCTACGAGCAGTACTTC. Encoded protein: CASSLMTSSYEQYF.

The chain employs TRBV6-5 and TRBJ1-1, with unresolved D. Germline V gene sequence: CDR1 MNHEY, CDR2 SVGAGI. Trimming removed 2 bases from V and 1 base from J, with 5 bases in between. The CDR3 is made up of 13 amino acids. CDR3 loop: CASSYQGNTEAFF. The CDR3 coding sequence is TGTGCCAGCAGTTACCAAGGGAACACTGAAGCTTTCTTT.

This clone was counted once. V usage is TRBV5-4 and J usage is TRBJ2-7; 7 bases match TRBD2. With V trimmed by 2 bases and J by 3 bases, 5 bases remained unmatched. In germline, CDR1 is SGHNT, CDR2 YYREEE (reference sequence). CDR3 length equals 14 residues. CDR3 sequence: CASSLAGTDYEQYF. The CDR3 DNA is TGTGCCAGCAGCTTAGCGGGGACCGACTACGAGCAGTACTTC.

The CDR3 region is CASRSWAFDYGYTF. CDR3 nucleotide sequence: TGTGCCAGCAGGTCGTGGGCCTTTGACTATGGCTACACCTTC. The V call is TRBV5-6, the J call TRBJ1-2; D not resolved. CDR3 length: 14 residues. V gave up 5 bases and J gave up 3 bases, with 14 bases separating them. Germline V lookup: CDR1 SGHDT, CDR2 YYEEEE.

The chain couples TRBV15 to TRBJ2-7; perhaps TRBD1 as D (6 bases). The CDR3 covers 15 residues. The V and J ends lost 1 base and 4 bases respectively, with 14 bases between them. Germline assignment: CDR1 LNHNV and CDR2 YYDKDF (reference sequence). The chain's CDR3 is CATSRVVGQPYEQYF. The CDR3 DNA reads TGTGCCACCAGCAGAGTCGTCGGACAGCCTTACGAGCAGTACTTC.

The J gene is TRBJ2-5, the V gene TRBV2; no clear D gene. Germline lookup yields CDR1 SNHLY and CDR2 FYNNEI. This CDR3 has 17 amino acids. Trimming shortened V by 7 bases and J by 1 base, and 22 bases separated the two germline ends. The CDR3, as DNA: TGTGCCAGCAAACGACATTCCCCGCCAGGTGGCCAAGAGACCCAGTACTTC. It is translated as CASKRHSPPGGQETQYF. Full variable domain (outside the CDR3, taken from reference TRBV2 and TRBJ2-5): EPEVTQTPSHQVTQMGQEVILRCVPISNHLYFYWYRQILGQKVEFLVSFYNNEISEKSEIFDDQFSVERPDGSNFTLKIRSTKLEDSAMYFCASKRHSPPGGQETQYFGPGTRLLVL.

The genes are TRBV5-6 and TRBJ1-2; 12 positions agree with TRBD1. CDR1 is SGHDT, CDR2 YYEEEE, per germline. V lost 3 bases and J lost 5; bases outside the gene matches: 8. This CDR3 contains 16 residues. The CDR3 DNA reads TGTGCCAGCAGCTCAACCCAGGGACAGGGGGCTTATGGCTACACCTTC. Translation: CASSSTQGQGAYGYTF.

The chain couples TRBV18 to TRBJ2-7, with 8 positions matching TRBD2. CDR1 KGHSH and CDR2 LQKENI come from the germline V gene. After removal of 5 bases from V and 2 bases from J, the junction contained 5 bases not matched to a gene. The CDR3 has 14 residues. CDR3 loop: CASSSRGGPYEQYF. The CDR3 region has the DNA TGTGCCAGCTCATCCCGGGGGGGGCCCTACGAGCAGTACTTC. Using reference TRBV18 and TRBJ2-7 for the parts outside the CDR3, the full variable domain is NAGVMQNPRHLVRRRGQEARLRCSPMKGHSHVYWYRQLPEEGLKFMVYLQKENIIDESGMPKERFSAEFPKEGPSILRIQQVVRGDSAAYFCASSSRGGPYEQYFGPGTRLTVT.

The chain has TRBV6-8 and TRBJ2-3, with 11 bases aligning to TRBD2. The CDR3 totals 16 residues. J lost 2 bases, V lost 6 bases, and 7 bases had no gene match. Germline V lookup: CDR1 MNHGY, CDR2 SAAAGT. CDR3 sequence (DNA): TGTGCCAGCAGCTATACGGGACTAGCGGCCACAGATACGCAGTATTTT. It codes for CASSYTGLAATDTQYF.

V is TRBV11-2 and J is TRBJ1-4; tentatively, D is TRBD1 (6 bases). Germline CDR1 and CDR2: SGHAT and FQNNGV. Trimming pared 5 bases from V and 6 bases from J, leaving 19 bases between. The length of the CDR3 is 16 residues. In DNA, the CDR3 is TGTGCCAGCAGCCCCCCGAGGACAGCGGCTGATGAAAAACTGTTTTTT. Encoded protein: CASSPPRTAADEKLFF. Using reference TRBV11-2 and TRBJ1-4 for the parts outside the CDR3, the full variable domain is EAGVAQSPRYKIIEKRQSVAFWCNPISGHATLYWYQQILGQGPKLLIQFQNNGVVDDSQLPKDRFSAERLKGVDSTLKIQPAKLEDSAVYLCASSPPRTAADEKLFFGSGTQLSVL.